These 8 T cell receptor beta chains originate from one sample sequenced in a study of T cell responses to AZD1222 COVID-19 vaccine. Repertoires were generated with immunoSEQ multiplex PCR, while TCRdb's copy carries only in-frame clones and drops some. Of 100,000 to 150,000 clones listed, roughly nine tenths are singletons. Source: peripheral blood, taken on day 0 of AZD1222 vaccination. The receptors shown here come from an adult in good health.

The chain links TRBV3-1 (or the pseudogene TRBV3-2) to TRBJ2-7, with D uncertain. The CDR3 has 13 amino acids. The V gene's germline CDR1 is LGHDT and CDR2 YNNKEL (reference sequence). V was trimmed by 2 bases and J by 4 bases, leaving 9 bases between them. CDR3 in DNA: TGTGCCAGCAGCCAAATTGGGGTTTACGAGCAGTACTTC. This translates into CASSQIGVYEQYF.

The genes are TRBV27 and TRBJ1-1; D not certain. The CDR3 spans 14 residues. The V end lost 6 bases, the J end lost 5 bases, and 16 bases lay between the germline ends. Germline V gene sequence: CDR1 MNHEY, CDR2 SMNVEV (reference sequence). CDR3 sequence (DNA): TGTGCCAGCAGCCCGGCAGTTTGGAGGACTGAAGCTTTCTTT. It translates to CASSPAVWRTEAFF.

This clone was recorded once. The chain couples TRBV15 to TRBJ1-1; D call uncertain. Germline V lookup: CDR1 LNHNV, CDR2 YYDKDF (reference sequence). The CDR3 has 13 residues. Trimming shortened V by 1 base and J by 1 base, and 4 bases separated the two germline ends. The CDR3 spells CATSRGPNTEAFF. CDR3 in DNA: TGTGCCACCAGCAGAGGGCCGAACACTGAAGCTTTCTTT.

V and J are TRBV5-6 and TRBJ1-2; D might be TRBD1 (5 bases). The V gene's germline CDR1 is SGHDT and CDR2 YYEEEE. The CDR3 runs 15 residues. Trimming removed 2 bases at V and 0 bases at J, with 11 bases between. CDR3 residues: CASSLRVTANYGYTF. As DNA, the CDR3 is TGTGCCAGCAGCTTAAGAGTGACAGCTAACTATGGCTACACCTTC.

This clone was counted only a few times. The V call is TRBV2, the J call TRBJ2-7; 12 bases agree with TRBD2. The germline V gene encodes CDR1 SNHLY and CDR2 FYNNEI. The CDR3 is 15 amino acids. Germline trimming cut 2 bases from V and 2 bases from J; bases unmatched to any gene: 1. The CDR3 sequence: CASSEWTSGAYEQYF. The CDR3 region has the DNA TGTGCCAGCAGTGAATGGACTAGCGGGGCCTACGAGCAGTACTTC.

The chain combines TRBV9 with TRBJ2-1; 8 bases line up with TRBD2. Germline assignment: CDR1 SGDLS and CDR2 YYNGEE. The CDR3 sequence is 17 residues long. V dropped 1 base and J dropped 8; count of bases not matched to a gene: 14. Here the CDR3 DNA reads TGTGCCAGCAGCGTAACGGGGCGACTAGCGAAATTGGATGAGCAGTTCTTC. Translation gives CASSVTGRLAKLDEQFF. The variable domain in full, with the rest retrieved from reference TRBV9 and TRBJ2-1, is DSGVTQTPKHLITATGQRVTLRCSPRSGDLSVYWYQQSLDQGLQFLIQYYNGEERAKGNILERFSAQQFPDLHSELNLSSLELGDSALYFCASSVTGRLAKLDEQFFGPGTRLTVL.

This clone occurred once. This chain uses TRBV5-4 with TRBJ2-1; TRBD2 matches at 15 bases. From germline, CDR1 is SGHNT and CDR2 YYREEE (reference sequence). The CDR3 extends over 17 amino acids. J lost 8 bases, V lost 5 bases, and 11 bases had no gene match. The CDR3 DNA reads as TGTGCCAGCAGTCCCGGGACTAGCGGGAGGCGCGGGGATGAGCAGTTCTTC. Translating gives CASSPGTSGRRGDEQFF. Together with reference TRBV5-4 and TRBJ2-1, the CDR3 gives the full variable domain: ETGVTQSPTHLIKTRGQQVTLRCSSQSGHNTVSWYQQALGQGPQFIFQYYREEENGRGNFPPRFSGLQFPNYSSELNVNALELDDSALYLCASSPGTSGRRGDEQFFGPGTRLTVL.

The gene calls are TRBV9 and TRBJ2-7, with 10 positions matching TRBD2. The CDR3 has 14 residues. With 3 bases clipped from V and 6 bases from J, the junction kept 6 bases outside the gene matches. Per the germline V gene, CDR1 is SGDLS and CDR2 is YYNGEE. CDR3 coding DNA: TGTGCCAGCAGCGCCTCCGGGACTAGCGTCGAGCAGTACTTC. Its protein product is CASSASGTSVEQYF.